This T cell receptor (beta chain) was found in a study of blood T cell repertoires in COVID-19. Across the whole study: Specimens from acute and convalescent COVID-19 originated in the United States, Italy and Spain. PBMCs, B-cell-depleted T cells, or T cells were the source of the cDNA or gDNA that made up the material.

In the study's own analysis: Researchers report that nucleated cell counts were estimated from reference gene primer amplification. Profiled with immunoSEQ multiplex PCR; TCRdb holds only in-frame clones, not every one. The V and J calls and the clone size are those of that table, but D and trimming were determined from the DNA. The profile covers 75,000 to 90,000 clones, with 91% appearing a single time and 1.9% taken by the ten largest. V gave up 1 base and J gave up 4 bases; unmatched junction bases: 4. The germline V gene encodes CDR1 MDHEN and CDR2 SYDVKM. This CDR3 comprises 15 residues. The rearrangement joins TRBV28 to TRBJ2-1; 7 nucleotides match TRBD1. Specimen: peripheral blood. The receptor's source is a woman in her forties or fifties in a cohort sampled during active COVID-19. The CDR3 bases are TGTGCCAGCAGTTTATCCTTGGGACAGTACAATGAGCAGTTCTTC. This encodes CASSLSLGQYNEQFF.